This is a list of T cell receptor beta chains from one sample in a study of identical twins. TCRdb itself ran the 5' RACE reads through MiXCR, one entry per CDR3 protein. Here the sample spans around 1.7 million distinct CDR3 sequences, under 35% being singletons. Sequencing was performed on cord blood. These receptor sequences come from a newborn girl in good health. CDR3s leave out the opening cysteine and the closing phenylalanine or tryptophan.

V: TRBV5-5; J: TRBJ2-5; CDR3: ASSLRNPYQETQY
V: TRBV24-1; J: TRBJ2-6; CDR3: ATSGADPYPGANVLT
V: TRBV20-1; J: TRBJ2-7; CDR3: SASLPGGGLRLKSYNEQY
V: TRBV7-9; J: TRBJ1-4; CDR3: ATLGQGRKSTEKLF
V: TRBV28; J: TRBJ2-7; CDR3: ASSFQLYEQY
V: TRBV28; J: TRBJ2-7; CDR3: ASSFYSGSSYEQY
V: TRBV6-6; J: TRBJ1-2; CDR3: ASSYSSVRGYGYT
V: TRBV12-3/TRBV12-4; J: TRBJ1-1; CDR3: ASSFSQNTEAF
V: TRBV20-1; J: TRBJ2-1; CDR3: SAITYNEQF
V: TRBV28; J: TRBJ2-3; CDR3: ASSSSGSTDTQY
V: TRBV11-2; J: TRBJ2-3; CDR3: ASSFRLAGVTDTQY
V: TRBV7-2; J: TRBJ1-4; CDR3: ASSLLGASGGRGEKLF
V: TRBV28; J: TRBJ2-3; CDR3: ASERDLTDTQY
V: TRBV12-5; J: TRBJ2-1; CDR3: ASGLRGDEQF
V: TRBV11-1; J: TRBJ2-7; CDR3: ASSLGYAGSGYEQY
V: TRBV13; J: TRBJ2-7; CDR3: ASSPTGGDLVYEQY
V: TRBV6-5; J: TRBJ2-7; CDR3: ASSYRPRTGYFGEQY
V: TRBV27; J: TRBJ1-2; CDR3: ASSLTRGDGYT
V: TRBV19; J: TRBJ2-7; CDR3: ASSIQQGREQY
V: TRBV30; J: TRBJ2-4; CDR3: AWTPGLAGNIQY
V: TRBV6-6; J: TRBJ2-7; CDR3: ASSYSMWGLTYEQY
V: TRBV20-1; J: TRBJ1-5; CDR3: SARDGGIKQPQH